This T cell receptor (beta chain) is drawn from a study of response to subunit inactivated influenza vaccine. The CDR3 totals 14 residues. The germline gives CDR1 SGHRS, CDR2 YFSETQ. With 0 bases removed from V and 2 bases from J, the gap between germline ends came to 9 bases. MiXCR, applied by TCRdb to the RT-PCR reads, yields one record per CDR3 protein. The table lists 150,000 to 200,000 distinct CDR3 sequences, 9.5% to 15% of them singletons. This clonotype has a handful of counts. Another study also made use of these data, one on T cells expressing NK-cell markers. From that report: UMIs accompanied the 5'RACE template switching by which TCR beta cDNA was made. Topping the CD3+CD56-NKG2C+ fraction as well were these clonotypes, in a handful of donors. Whether expanded NKG2C+ T cell clones recognized HCMV stayed uncertain.

The origin of this receptor is a man in his fifties or sixties who received an inactivated influenza vaccine. The rearrangement links TRBV5-1 to TRBJ2-7; D tentatively reads TRBD1 or TRBD2 (5 bases each). The specimen comprised CD8+ T cells sorted from PBMCs, sampled roughly 12 days after vaccination. CDR3 region: CASSLARDAYEQYF. CDR3 nucleotides: TGCGCCAGCAGCTTGGCCAGGGACGCCTACGAGCAGTACTTC.